This entry describes one T cell receptor (beta chain). Compared with germline, one end of the junction differs, possibly owing to a read error. CDR3 length: 15 residues. Germline V lookup: CDR1 SQVTM, CDR2 ANQGSEA. Preparation of the TCRbeta library was carried out with unique molecular identifiers. One entry per CDR3 protein, called by TCRdb with MiXCR from the PCR reads. The sample has roughly 300,000 distinct CDR3 sequences, about 9.4% seen once. The data were obtained in a study of T-cell reconstitution after alpha-beta-depleted transplantation in children. The sequence derives from a human donor who donated a stem cell graft to a child with acute lymphoblastic leukemia. Sample: PBMCs from the stem cell graft donor, taken from the stem cell graft. V usage is TRBV29-1 and J usage is TRBJ2-1, with D possibly being TRBD2 (5 bases). The CDR3 here is CSVDWPSFNDNEHFF. CDR3 sequence (DNA): TGCAGCGTTGACTGGCCTAGCTTTAACGACAATGAGCACTTCTTC.